Sequencing of this T cell receptor (beta chain) was carried out in a study of post-analysis software for immune sequencing data. A note on this clonotype: No antigen is known for it.

Study-wide findings and caveats: Included in a set of about 5 TRBV segments more frequent in patients than controls were TRBV5-6, TRBV5-1 and TRBV20-1.

cDNA libraries for TCR beta contained unique molecular identifiers. Between about 0.9 and 11 million T cells gave rise to roughly 0.5 million cDNA molecules. A single record per CDR3 protein comes from TCRdb applying MiXCR to the PCR reads. The sample lists 400,000 to 500,000 distinct CDR3 sequences; about 40% were seen once. The germline CDR1 and CDR2 sequences are SQVTM and ANQGSEA. V gave up 1 base and J gave up 0 bases, with 11 bases separating them. The CDR3 sequence is 15 residues long. The V call is TRBV29-1, the J call TRBJ2-3; D remains unclear. Sequenced input: blood. This TCR came from a girl aged 2 to 10 with multiple sclerosis. The CDR3 sequence: CSVEVLGSSTDTQYF. The CDR3 DNA sequence: TGCAGCGTTGAAGTGCTGGGCTCTAGCACAGATACGCAGTATTTT.